A selection of T cell receptor beta chains follows, all from one sample in a study of T cell repertoires in cytomegalovirus infection. These TCRs' antigens remain unknown. TCRdb re-called the reads with MiXCR, one entry per CDR3 protein. The sample has about 110,000 distinct CDR3 sequences; about a tenth are singletons. What was sequenced was PBMCs, sequenced either directly or after in vitro stimulation (not recorded which). The source is a human donor in good health (CMV status not recorded). Some clones in this sample may be carry-over from other donors' samples. Each CDR3 is given with its conserved first and last residue. A D gene is named only where the DNA matches it firmly. Only some rows state a clone size, as once, few, many or a class for expanded clones.

many,-,TRBV5-4,TRBJ2-1,TGTGCCAGCAGCTTAGGCGGGCTGTCCTACAATGAGCAGTTCTTC,CASSLGGLSYNEQFF
many,TRBD2,TRBV6-5,TRBJ2-1,TGTGCCACCCACCCCTCTGCGGGAGGGAGGCTGTTCTTC,CATHPSAGGRLFF
many,-,TRBV12-3/TRBV12-4,TRBJ1-5,TGTGCCAGCACGCCCGGGGATGCGCAGCCCCAGCATTTT,CASTPGDAQPQHF
few,-,TRBV5-1,TRBJ1-5,TGCGCCAGCAGCTTGGACTCAATCGGTCAGCCCCAGCATTTT,CASSLDSIGQPQHF
-,TRBD2,TRBV19,TRBJ2-1,TGTGCCAGTAGTAGACCGGGACTAGCGGAGGTGAGTGAGCAGTTCTTC,CASSRPGLAEVSEQFF
-,TRBD1,TRBV15,TRBJ1-2,TGTGCCACCAGCACAACTTACCAGGGGGCGCCGACTGGCTACACCTTC,CATSTTYQGAPTGYTF
many,TRBD1,TRBV7-8,TRBJ1-5,TGTGCCAGCAGCTCCTCTCCGGGACAGCATTACCTTAGCAATCAGCCCCAGCATTTT,CASSSSPGQHYLSNQPQHF
few,-,TRBV20-1,TRBJ2-1,TGCAGTGCGTCGACTTTTTCGGGCTGGCAGTTCTTC,CSASTFSGWQFF
many,-,TRBV7-2,TRBJ2-1,TGTGCCAGCAGCTTATCTAGACTTGATGAGCAGTTCTTC,CASSLSRLDEQFF
many,-,TRBV7-6,TRBJ1-2,TGTGCCAGCAGCTTACGGGCTGGGGGAGACTATGGCTACACCTTC,CASSLRAGGDYGYTF
many,-,TRBV7-8,TRBJ2-5,TGTGCCAGCAGCCTGACGGACCAAGAGACCCAGTACTTC,CASSLTDQETQYF
-,TRBD2,TRBV7-3,TRBJ2-2,TGTGCCAGCAGCTCAGGGAGGGGAACCGGGGAGCTGTTTTTT,CASSSGRGTGELFF
-,-,TRBV12-3/TRBV12-4,TRBJ2-1,TGTGCCAGCAGTTTAAGTCGGCAGGTTATAGTGGATGAGCAGTTCTTC,CASSLSRQVIVDEQFF
many,TRBD2,TRBV7-2,TRBJ2-7,TGTGCCAGCAGCCACTACAGGACTAGCGGGAGTTCCTACGAGCAGTACTTC,CASSHYRTSGSSYEQYF
many,-,TRBV7-9,TRBJ1-1,TGTGCCAGCCGTCACGGGGGGAATCGAGGTGAAGCTTTCTTT,CASRHGGNRGEAFF
many,TRBD1,TRBV7-2,TRBJ1-1,TGTGCCAGCAGCTCAGGGGGCTTTGTAAACACTGAAGCTTTCTTT,CASSSGGFVNTEAFF
few,TRBD1,TRBV5-1,TRBJ2-5,TGCGCCAGCAGCGTGACAGGGCAAGAGACCCAGTACTTC,CASSVTGQETQYF
many,TRBD2,TRBV7-2,TRBJ2-3,TGTGCCAGCAGCCGTAGCGGGAGGTCCACAGATACGCAGTATTTT,CASSRSGRSTDTQYF
-,TRBD1,TRBV7-9,TRBJ1-5,TGTGCCAGCAGCTTAGCCCCCCGGGACAGGGGTAGCCAGCCCCAGCATTTT,CASSLAPRDRGSQPQHF
many,-,TRBV7-9,TRBJ2-5,TGTGCCAGCAGCTTAAGGACAGAGACCCAGTACTTC,CASSLRTETQYF
-,-,TRBV4-2,TRBJ2-1,TGTGCCAGCAGCCAGTCAACTAGATCCGTATCCTACAATGAGCAGTTCTTC,CASSQSTRSVSYNEQFF
many,-,TRBV28,TRBJ1-2,TGTGCCAGCAGCCCGACAGGCGGTTATGGCTACACCTTC,CASSPTGGYGYTF
-,-,TRBV4-1,TRBJ2-6,TGCGCCAGCAGCCAAGATAGAAGCTCTGGGGCCAACGTCCTGACTTTC,CASSQDRSSGANVLTF